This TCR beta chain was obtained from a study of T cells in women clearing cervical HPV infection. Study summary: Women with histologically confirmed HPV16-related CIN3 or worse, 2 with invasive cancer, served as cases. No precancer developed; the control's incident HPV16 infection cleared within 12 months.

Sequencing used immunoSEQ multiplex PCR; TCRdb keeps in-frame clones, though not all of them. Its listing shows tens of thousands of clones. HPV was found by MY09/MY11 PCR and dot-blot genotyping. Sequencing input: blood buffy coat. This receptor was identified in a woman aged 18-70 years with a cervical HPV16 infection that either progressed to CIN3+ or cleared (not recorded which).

The CDR3 here is CSAPRRGGRGETQYF. CDR3 bases read: TGCAGTGCCCCCCGGAGGGGGGGGAGGGGAGAGACC. The chain links TRBV20-1 to TRBJ2-5; TRBD2 is a possible D gene (7 bases). The sequenced fragment ends 3 residues before the CDR3 boundary, so the rest is inferred from the germline J gene. The CDR3 contains 15 residues. Germline lookup yields CDR1 DFQATT and CDR2 SNEGSKA (reference sequence). V was cut by 6 bases and J by 4 bases, with 21 bases left in between.